This T cell receptor (beta chain) was recorded in a study of blood T cell repertoires in COVID-19. Authors' methods: Scientists estimated how many nucleated cells there were by amplifying reference gene primers. Data came from immunoSEQ multiplex PCR; TCRdb stores just in-frame clones and leaves some out. The DNA was the basis for D and trimming; V, J and clone size are from that table. Of roughly 150,000 clones in the sample, about four fifths were seen once. Germline assignment: CDR1 LGHNA and CDR2 YSLEER. This CDR3 comprises 18 residues. Trimming removed 1 base at V and 7 bases at J, with 22 bases between.

The chain couples TRBV4-3 to TRBJ1-4, with D tentatively TRBD1 (6 bases). The origin of this receptor is a woman in her fifties or sixties with COVID-19, enrolled during active disease. Sequences were obtained from peripheral blood. This CDR3 is CASSQGRGGIGGTEKLFF. DNA for the CDR3: TGCGCCAGCAGCCAAGGCAGGGGAGGGATCGGAGGGACTGAAAAACTGTTTTTT.